The clone carrying this T cell receptor (beta chain) was seen at least ten times. The antigen is unknown. The CDR3 has 15 residues. The junction had 6 bases not matched to a gene; V was cut back by 5 bases and J by 1 base. Germline assignment: CDR1 SGHNT and CDR2 YENEEA. This sample is drawn from a study of human T cells and chemical hapten exposure. Study-level information: Variability of per-sample TCR yields stemmed mainly from small differences in pooled library volume. Points from the study as a whole: Versus controls, expanded TCRs had significantly more large CDR3 similarity clusters.

Sample time point: patch test 2, 6 weeks after DPC sensitization. The treatment was: therapeutic diphenylcyclopropenone sensitization with weekly scalp DPC. The library attached unique molecular identifiers to individual cDNA molecules. TCRdb ran MiXCR on the RACE reads and lists one entry per CDR3 protein. The sample has 65,000 to 95,000 distinct CDR3 sequences; around 6.7% are singletons. This receptor was taken from a woman under 40 with alopecia areata. Some clones in this sample may be carry-over from other donors' samples. The input for sequencing was whole blood, taken in connection with sensitization to the hapten diphenylcyclopropenone (DPC). The V gene is TRBV11-3, the J gene TRBJ2-3, with 7 bases identical to TRBD1. DNA for the CDR3: TGTGCCAGCAGCACAGGACAGGCAGGCACAGATACGCAGTATTTT. Its translation is CASSTGQAGTDTQYF.